These 29 T cell receptor beta chains were sequenced from one sample in a study of CD8 T cells in Susac syndrome. Random hexamers primed reverse transcription of about 0.45 to 1 ug RNA. TCRdb re-derived calls from the immunoSEQ multiplex PCR reads in MiXCR, one entry per CDR3 protein. Of about 430,000 distinct CDR3 sequences in the sample, roughly 85% are singletons; the top ten hold about 0.12%. The material sequenced was CD8+ T cells from PBMCs. All receptors derive from a human donor with multiple sclerosis.

The chain carries TRBV29-1 and TRBJ2-1, with TRBD2 matching 9 bases. CDR3 length: 14 residues. J lost 9 bases, V lost 3 bases, and 9 bases had no gene match. Germline CDR1 is SQVTM and CDR2 is ANQGSEA. The CDR3 reads CSVEGAGGGFEQFF. The CDR3 DNA follows: TGCAGCGTTGAGGGAGCGGGGGGCGGGTTTGAGCAGTTCTTC.

This clonotype showed up just once. The chain carries TRBV7-2 and TRBJ2-2; possibly TRBD1 for D (6 bases). This CDR3 is built from 16 residues. Germline V gene sequence: CDR1 SGHTA, CDR2 FQGNSA. V was clipped by 1 base and J by 5 bases, with 14 bases between them. CDR3 sequence reads: CASSLGPDRWTGELFF. CDR3 nucleotides: TGTGCCAGCAGCTTAGGTCCGGACAGATGGACCGGGGAGCTGTTTTTT.

The chain uses TRBV4-1 and TRBJ1-2; 10 nucleotides agree with TRBD1. The CDR3 is made up of 15 amino acids. V dropped 5 bases and J dropped 2; count of bases not matched to a gene: 5. The germline gives CDR1 MGHRA, CDR2 YSYEKL. The CDR3 here is CASSWDRGFNYGYTF. The CDR3 DNA sequence: TGCGCCAGCAGCTGGGACAGGGGATTCAACTATGGCTACACCTTC.

This clonotype showed up just a few times. This chain uses TRBV6-4 with TRBJ2-3; D call uncertain. Germline loops: CDR1 MRHNA, CDR2 SNTAGT. The CDR3 runs 12 residues. Trimming stripped 6 bases from V and 6 bases from J, with 10 bases between. CDR3 region: CASSPAPDTQYF. The CDR3 DNA follows: TGTGCCAGCAGCCCAGCCCCCGATACGCAGTATTTT.

CDR3 bases: TGCGCCAGCAGCCCAGATAGCGGGTTCTCTGGGGCCAACGTCCTGACTTTC. Protein: CASSPDSGFSGANVLTF. The V gene is TRBV5-1, the J gene TRBJ2-6; 7 bases agree with TRBD2. V gave up 4 bases and J gave up 0 bases; unmatched junction bases: 7. CDR1 and CDR2 (germline): SGHRS, YFSETQ. The CDR3 spans 17 residues.

CDR3 region: CASSPRQGSPYEQYF. CDR3 sequence (DNA): TGCGCCAGCAGCCCTAGACAGGGATCCCCCTACGAGCAGTACTTC. This chain links TRBV4-1 with TRBJ2-7; TRBD1 matches at 7 bases. There are 15 residues in the CDR3. V lost 4 bases, J lost 2 bases, and 8 bases stayed unmatched. CDR1 is MGHRA and CDR2 is YSYEKL in the germline V gene.

V and J are TRBV5-1 and TRBJ2-7, with 9 bases identical to TRBD2. J lost 2 bases, V lost 3 bases, and 6 bases had no gene match. CDR3 length equals 15 residues. Germline assignment: CDR1 SGHRS and CDR2 YFSETQ. The CDR3 region has the DNA TGCGCCAGCAGCTCAGGGACTAGCCGACCCTACGAGCAGTACTTC. The encoded protein is CASSSGTSRPYEQYF.

The V gene is TRBV27, the J gene TRBJ2-7, with D tentatively TRBD2 (6 bases). This CDR3 has 13 residues. Germline V gene lookup returns CDR1 MNHEY and CDR2 SMNVEV (reference sequence). The V end was cut by 0 bases, the J end by 7 bases, with 10 bases between. CDR3 sequence reads: CASSLSPRGEQYF. CDR3 coding DNA: TGTGCCAGCAGTTTATCCCCTCGGGGGGAGCAGTACTTC.

The chain is built from TRBV12-3 or TRBV12-4 and TRBJ2-1; D possibly uses TRBD1 or TRBD2 (6 bases each). Trimming removed 4 bases at V and 8 bases at J, with 12 bases between. The CDR3 is 13 amino acids. CDR3 in DNA: TGTGCCAGCAGTTGGGGGGCGTTAGATGAGCAGTTCTTC. Protein sequence: CASSWGALDEQFF.

The chain carries TRBV6-5 and TRBJ1-5, with D unresolved. This CDR3 is built from 12 residues. V was pared by 4 bases and J by 9 bases, with 10 bases between. CDR1 and CDR2 (germline): MNHEY, SVGAGI. CDR3 sequence (DNA): TGTGCCAGCAGTTCCATCTTAGGGCCCCAGCATTTT. This gives the protein CASSSILGPQHF.

J is TRBJ2-3 and V is TRBV5-4; D not resolved. The CDR3 spans 17 residues. The V gene's germline CDR1 is SGHNT and CDR2 YYREEE (reference sequence). V was trimmed by 4 bases and J by 0 bases, leaving 18 bases between them. The CDR3 loop reads CASSPGPTPDSTDTQYF. CDR3 coding DNA: TGTGCCAGCAGCCCGGGTCCTACACCAGACAGCACAGATACGCAGTATTTT.

V and J are TRBV5-1 and TRBJ1-1, with a possible D match to TRBD1 (6 bases). CDR3 length: 12 amino acids. CDR1 and CDR2 from the germline V gene are SGHRS and YFSETQ. The germline V and J ends were trimmed by 9 bases and 6 bases, with 15 bases remaining between them. Here the CDR3 reads CATSGGAAEAFF. The CDR3 nucleotides are TGCGCCACCTCGGGGGGGGCCGCTGAAGCTTTCTTT.

The CDR3 DNA reads TGTGCCAGCAGCCAAGTAGGTAGCTCTGGGGCCAACGTCCTGACTTTC. Translation: CASSQVGSSGANVLTF. The rearrangement links TRBV3-1 to TRBJ2-6; the D is unclear. CDR3 length: 16 residues. V lost 1 base and J lost 0, with 7 bases in between. Germline loops: CDR1 LGHDT, CDR2 YNNKEL (reference sequence).

This clonotype was observed a single time. This chain uses TRBV5-6 with TRBJ1-6; possible D gene TRBD1, 5 bases. The CDR3 totals 18 residues. Trimming took 2 bases from V and 1 from J, leaving 16 bases between them. The germline gives CDR1 SGHDT, CDR2 YYEEEE. The CDR3 sequence is CASSLKDSFWSYNSPLHF. The CDR3 nucleotides read TGTGCCAGCAGCTTAAAAGACAGCTTCTGGTCCTATAATTCACCCCTCCACTTT.

The genes are TRBV4-1 and TRBJ2-1; D gene ambiguous. The CDR3 consists of 12 residues. Germline CDR1 and CDR2: MGHRA and YSYEKL. The germline V and J ends were trimmed by 4 bases and 5 bases, with 6 bases remaining between them. Here the CDR3 DNA reads TGCGCCAGCAGCCCGAACGACAATGAGCAGTTCTTC. It translates to CASSPNDNEQFF.

This rearrangement joins TRBV15 to TRBJ2-1; either TRBD1 or TRBD2 may supply D (5 bases each). The V and J ends lost 6 bases and 4 bases respectively, with 13 bases between them. The CDR3 covers 14 residues. CDR1 is LNHNV and CDR2 is YYDKDF in the germline V gene (reference sequence). The CDR3 DNA sequence: TGTGCCACCAGGGAAGGGACCGAATACAATGAGCAGTTCTTC. Protein: CATREGTEYNEQFF. Full variable domain (remainder filled in from reference TRBV15 and TRBJ2-1): DAMVIQNPRYQVTQFGKPVTLSCSQTLNHNVMYWYQQKSSQAPKLLFHYYDKDFNNEADTPDNFQSRRPNTSFCFLDIRSPGLGDTAMYLCATREGTEYNEQFFGPGTRLTVL.

The chain links TRBV7-3 to TRBJ2-1; either TRBD1 or TRBD2 may supply D (6 bases each). The ends were cut back, 5 bases at V and 6 bases at J, with 14 bases in the middle. The CDR3 length is 14 residues. Germline V gene data show CDR1 as SGHTA and CDR2 as FQGTGA. CDR3 amino acids: CASSALGGGNEQFF. The CDR3 DNA reads as TGTGCCAGCAGCGCCCTAGGAGGGGGCAATGAGCAGTTCTTC.

The chain carries TRBV13 and TRBJ1-1; 8 nucleotides match TRBD1. V lost 2 bases, J lost 7 bases, and 6 bases stayed unmatched. Germline V lookup: CDR1 PRHDT, CDR2 FYEKMQ (reference sequence). CDR3 length equals 14 residues. CDR3 DNA: TGTGCCAGCAGCTTACTGACAGGGGCCGGTGAAGCTTTCTTT. Translating it yields CASSLLTGAGEAFF.

This chain links TRBV29-1 with TRBJ1-2; tentatively, D is TRBD1 (5 bases). Trimming took 4 bases from V and 2 from J, leaving 11 bases between them. Germline CDR1 SQVTM, CDR2 ANQGSEA. CDR3 length equals 13 residues. The CDR3 region has the DNA TGCAGCGTTGGTGGGGCATTCAACTATGGCTACACCTTC. Amino acids: CSVGGAFNYGYTF.

The chain joins TRBV3-1 to TRBJ2-4; 10 bases are a match to TRBD2. V lost 4 bases to trimming and J lost 1 base; unmatched junction nucleotides: 13. Germline V CDR1 and CDR2: LGHDT, YNNKEL (reference sequence). The CDR3 is made up of 19 amino acids. DNA of the CDR3: TGTGCCAGCAGCCCTGGACTAGCGGCCTTCGCGTCGGCCAAAAACATTCAGTACTTC. Its translation: CASSPGLAAFASAKNIQYF.

The genes are TRBV30 and TRBJ2-3, with D possibly matching TRBD2 (6 bases). Trimming removed 0 bases from V and 4 bases from J, with 8 bases in between. This CDR3 contains 13 residues. CDR1 and CDR2 from the germline V gene are GTSNPN and SVGIG (reference sequence). CDR3 sequence: CAWSVGRPDTQYF. The CDR3 DNA follows: TGTGCCTGGAGTGTTGGGAGGCCAGATACGCAGTATTTT. Using reference TRBV30 and TRBJ2-3 for the parts outside the CDR3, the full variable domain is SQTIHQWPATLVQPVGSPLSLECTVEGTSNPNLYWYRQAAGRGLQLLFYSVGIGQISSEVPQNLSASRPQDRQFILSSKKLLLSDSGFYLCAWSVGRPDTQYFGPGTRLTVL.

V is TRBV29-1 and J is TRBJ2-1; D unclear. The germline V gene has CDR1 SQVTM and CDR2 ANQGSEA. Trimming removed 6 bases at V and 0 bases at J, with 12 bases between. The CDR3 has 14 residues. The CDR3 sequence is CSVRAPSSYNEQFF. CDR3 bases: TGCAGCGTCCGGGCCCCGAGCTCCTACAATGAGCAGTTCTTC.

J is TRBJ1-5 and V is TRBV4-1, with 8 bases lining up with TRBD1. This CDR3 has 17 residues. Trimming removed 4 bases from V and 6 bases from J; junction bases left unmatched: 14. In germline, CDR1 is MGHRA, CDR2 YSYEKL. The CDR3 region has the DNA TGCGCCAGCAGCCGTTATCCAGGGGGCGTTGAGGGTCAGCCCCAGCATTTT. Protein product: CASSRYPGGVEGQPQHF.

This clonotype was detected once. Relative to the germline gene, one junction end is altered; a read error may explain this. V is TRBV9 and J is TRBJ2-1; 11 bases align to TRBD2. The CDR3 runs 16 residues. CDR1 and CDR2 from the germline V gene are SGDLS and YYNGEE. The CDR3 sequence: CASSAQTSGGYNELFF. For the CDR3, the DNA is TGTGCCAGCAGCGCCCAAACTAGCGGGGGATACAATGAGCTGTTCTTC.

The chain recombines TRBV6-5 with TRBJ2-1, with a tentative D call TRBD1 (5 bases). The CDR3 runs 13 residues. Germline V gives CDR1 MNHEY, CDR2 SVGAGI. V was pared by 6 bases and J by 5 bases, with 11 bases between. The CDR3 loop is CASRGHGDNEQFF. CDR3 coding DNA: TGTGCCAGCAGAGGACACGGTGACAATGAGCAGTTCTTC.

The chain employs TRBV20-1 and TRBJ1-1; the D is unclear. V was pared by 3 bases and J by 0 bases, with 5 bases between. The CDR3 covers 12 residues. Germline V lookup: CDR1 DFQATT, CDR2 SNEGSKA (reference sequence). CDR3 sequence reads: CSASWVNTEAFF. In DNA form, the CDR3 reads TGCAGTGCTAGCTGGGTGAACACTGAAGCTTTCTTT.

The chain has TRBV30 and TRBJ1-1, with a possible D match to TRBD1 (5 bases). The CDR3 runs to 13 residues. The ends were cut back, 3 bases at V and 1 base at J, with 9 bases in the middle. The germline CDR1 and CDR2 sequences are GTSNPN and SVGIG (reference sequence). Here the CDR3 reads CAWRVGENTEAFF. The CDR3 nucleotides are TGTGCCTGGAGGGTGGGGGAGAACACTGAAGCTTTCTTT.

Here the CDR3 reads CSAGNNEQFF. Here the CDR3 DNA reads TGCAGCGCCGGGAACAATGAGCAGTTCTTC. The chain carries TRBV29-1 and TRBJ2-1; TRBD2 might be the D (5 bases). V lost 7 bases and J 5 bases, leaving 6 bases between the germline ends. The CDR3 extends over 10 amino acids. Germline V gene data show CDR1 as SQVTM and CDR2 as ANQGSEA.

The rearrangement joins TRBV7-9 to TRBJ2-1, with unresolved D. The V end lost 5 bases, the J end lost 7 bases, and 9 bases lay between the germline ends. Per the germline V gene, CDR1 is SEHNR and CDR2 is FQNEAQ (reference sequence). The CDR3 spans 12 residues. Here the CDR3 DNA reads TGTGCCAGCAGCCCGACGGATAATGAGCAGTTCTTC. Its protein product is CASSPTDNEQFF.